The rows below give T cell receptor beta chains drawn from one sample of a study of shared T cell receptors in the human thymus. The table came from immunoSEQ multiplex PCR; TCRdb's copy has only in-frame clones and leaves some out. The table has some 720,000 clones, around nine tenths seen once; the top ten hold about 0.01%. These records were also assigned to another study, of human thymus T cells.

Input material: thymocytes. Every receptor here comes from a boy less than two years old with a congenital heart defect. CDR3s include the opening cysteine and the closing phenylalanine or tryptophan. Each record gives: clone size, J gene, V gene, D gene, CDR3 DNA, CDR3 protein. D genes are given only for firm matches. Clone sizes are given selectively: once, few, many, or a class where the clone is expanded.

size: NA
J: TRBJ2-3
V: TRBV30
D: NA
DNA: TGTGCCTGGAGTGTACGAGCGGAGGGCACAGATACGCAGTATTTT
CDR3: CAWSVRAEGTDTQYF

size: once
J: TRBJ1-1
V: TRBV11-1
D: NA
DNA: TGTGCCAGCATCCCCGACAGCCCCGTGGGCACTGAAGCTTTCTTT
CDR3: CASIPDSPVGTEAFF

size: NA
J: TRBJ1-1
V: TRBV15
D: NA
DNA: TGTGCCACCAGCAGGTATAGGAGGGTTTCTGAGGACACTGAAGCTTTCTTT
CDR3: CATSRYRRVSEDTEAFF

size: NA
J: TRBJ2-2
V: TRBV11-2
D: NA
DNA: TGTGCCAGCAGCTTGACAGGGAGGATGGTCACCGGGGAGCTGTTTTTT
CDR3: CASSLTGRMVTGELFF

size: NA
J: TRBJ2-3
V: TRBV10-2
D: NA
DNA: TGCGCCTCGACAGGCCCCAGAACAGATACGCAGTATTTT
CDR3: CASTGPRTDTQYF

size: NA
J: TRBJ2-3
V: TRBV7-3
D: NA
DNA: TGTGCCAGCAGCCCCTCCGACTCCACAGATACGCAGTATTTT
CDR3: CASSPSDSTDTQYF

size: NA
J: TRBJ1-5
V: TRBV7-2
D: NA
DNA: TGTGCCAGCAGCTTAGTCGGAGATCAGCCCCAGCATTTT
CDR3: CASSLVGDQPQHF

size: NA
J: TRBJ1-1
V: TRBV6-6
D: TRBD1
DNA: TGTGCCAGCAGTAACAGGGGGGGAACTGAAGCTTTCTTT
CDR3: CASSNRGGTEAFF

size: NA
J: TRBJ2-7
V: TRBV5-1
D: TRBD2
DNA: TGCGCCAGCAGCTCGAGGACTAGCGGGGGTCGCGAGCAGTACTTC
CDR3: CASSSRTSGGREQYF

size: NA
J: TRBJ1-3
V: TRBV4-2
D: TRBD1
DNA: TGTGCCAGCAGCCAAGACTCCGAGGGGGCGAGAGGAAACACCATATATTTT
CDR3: CASSQDSEGARGNTIYF

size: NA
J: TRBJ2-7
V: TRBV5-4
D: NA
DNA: TGTGCCAGCAGCTTGGTTCGGCGGGATCGATCCTACGAGCAGTACTTC
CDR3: CASSLVRRDRSYEQYF

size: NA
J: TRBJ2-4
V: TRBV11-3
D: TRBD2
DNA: TGTGCCAGCAGCTTAGGTCTAGCGGGAGGATTCAAAAACATTCAGTACTTC
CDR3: CASSLGLAGGFKNIQYF

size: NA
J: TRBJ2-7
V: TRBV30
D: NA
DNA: TGTGCCTGGAGTAGGTGGGACACCACATCCTACGAGCAGTACTTC
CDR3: CAWSRWDTTSYEQYF

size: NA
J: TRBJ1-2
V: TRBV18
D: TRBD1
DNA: TGTGCCAGCTCACCGGGGACAGGGGGCCCCTACTATGGCTACACCTTC
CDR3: CASSPGTGGPYYGYTF

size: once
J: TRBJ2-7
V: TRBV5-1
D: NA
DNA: TGCGCCAGCAGCTTAAACGGGAGTTGCCGCGAGCAGTACTTC
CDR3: CASSLNGSCREQYF

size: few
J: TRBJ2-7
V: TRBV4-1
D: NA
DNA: TGCGCCAGCAGCCAAGATCCTGGATGGAACAGGGAGCAGTACTTC
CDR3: CASSQDPGWNREQYF

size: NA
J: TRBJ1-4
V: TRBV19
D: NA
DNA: TGTGCCAGTAGTATCCCCGTTGTTGGGAGTGAAAAACTGTTTTTT
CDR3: CASSIPVVGSEKLFF

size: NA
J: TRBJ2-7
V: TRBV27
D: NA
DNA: TGTGCCAGCAGTTTCGGGGGATTCACCTACGAGCAGTACTTC
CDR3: CASSFGGFTYEQYF

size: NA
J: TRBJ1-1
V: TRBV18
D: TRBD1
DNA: TGTGCCAGCTCACCAGGACAGGGGAAAACACACACTGAAGCTTTCTTT
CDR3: CASSPGQGKTHTEAFF

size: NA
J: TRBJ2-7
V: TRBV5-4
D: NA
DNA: TGTGCCAGCAACGCGGACAGCTCCTACGAGCAGTACTTC
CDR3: CASNADSSYEQYF

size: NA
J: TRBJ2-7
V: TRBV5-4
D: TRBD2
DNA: TGTGCCAGCAGCCGTGGGACTAGCGCAAAACCCTACGAGCAGTACTTC
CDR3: CASSRGTSAKPYEQYF

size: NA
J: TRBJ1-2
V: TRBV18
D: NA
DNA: TGTGCCAGCTCACCCCGAGGCCTTAATGGCTACACCTTC
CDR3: CASSPRGLNGYTF

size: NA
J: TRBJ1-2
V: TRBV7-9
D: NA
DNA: TGTGCCAGCAGCTTGGGAGAGGACTATGGCTACACCTTC
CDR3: CASSLGEDYGYTF

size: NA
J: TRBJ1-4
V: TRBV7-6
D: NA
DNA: TGTGCCAGCAGCTTGCTGGTCCGACGGGGTGAAAAACTGTTTTTT
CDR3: CASSLLVRRGEKLFF

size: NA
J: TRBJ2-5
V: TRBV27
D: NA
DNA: TGTGCCAGCAGTTTAAGGAGCAGGGTCGGGGAGACCCAGTACTTC
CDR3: CASSLRSRVGETQYF

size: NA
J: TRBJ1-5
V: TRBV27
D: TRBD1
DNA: TGTGCCAGCAGTCCGCGACAGGGACATCAGCCCCAGCATTTT
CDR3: CASSPRQGHQPQHF

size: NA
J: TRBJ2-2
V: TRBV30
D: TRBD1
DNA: TGTGCCTGGAGTACCCCACAGGGGGACACCGGGGAGCTGTTTTTT
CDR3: CAWSTPQGDTGELFF

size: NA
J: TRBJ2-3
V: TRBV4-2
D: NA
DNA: TGTGCCAGCAGCCAATGTCGAGTTAGCACAGATACGCAGTATTTT
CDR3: CASSQCRVSTDTQYF

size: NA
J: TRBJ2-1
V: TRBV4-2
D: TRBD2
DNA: TGTGCCAGCAGCCAACTCCTACTAGCGGGAGTTCGCAATGAGCAGTTCTTC
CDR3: CASSQLLLAGVRNEQFF

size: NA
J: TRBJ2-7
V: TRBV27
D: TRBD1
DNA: TGTGCCAGCAGTAGGGACAGGGGGCTCTCCTACGAGCAGTACTTC
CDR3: CASSRDRGLSYEQYF

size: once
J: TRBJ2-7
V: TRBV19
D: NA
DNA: TGTGCCAGTAGTATTGGGAGAGCACCCTCGGTACGAAAGCAGTACTTC
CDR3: CASSIGRAPSVRKQYF

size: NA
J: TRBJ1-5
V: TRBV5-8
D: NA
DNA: TGTGCCAGCAGCTTGCCAGGGAGGCAGCCCCAGCATTTT
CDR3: CASSLPGRQPQHF

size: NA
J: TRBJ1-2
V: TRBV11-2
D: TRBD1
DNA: TGTGCCAGCAGCGTCCTGGGGACAGGGTCATCTCGGGGCTACACCTTC
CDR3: CASSVLGTGSSRGYTF

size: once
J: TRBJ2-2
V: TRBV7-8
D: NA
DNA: TGTGCCAGCAGCTTAGCGTGGGAGACCGGGGAGCTGTTTTTT
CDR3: CASSLAWETGELFF

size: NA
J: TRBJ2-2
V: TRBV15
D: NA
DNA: TGTGCCACCAGCAATCCAGGGAACACCGGGGAGCTGTTTTTT
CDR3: CATSNPGNTGELFF